The present TCR beta chain was sequenced within a study of identical twins. Whole-study findings and limits: Within cord blood, abundant beta clonotypes carried fewer insertions, but memory repertoires showed no such trend.

Regarding this clonotype: Its antigen is unidentified.

The germline V gene encodes CDR1 SGHVS and CDR2 FQNEAQ. The CDR3 totals 14 residues. The V end was cut by 5 bases, the J end by 13 bases, with 20 bases between. TCRdb reprocessed the 5' RACE reads via MiXCR and lists one record per CDR3 protein. Among about 460,000 distinct CDR3 sequences, 12% to 15% were seen once, and the ten largest hold roughly 0.5%. The same sample was also studied in work on yellow fever vaccine responses in identical twins.

The origin of this receptor is a woman between 18 and 30 years old in good health. The sequencing input was CD4+ T cells sorted from blood. The chain is built from TRBV7-8 and TRBJ2-2; D remains unclear. CDR3 coding DNA: TGTGCCAGCAGCGGGAAGATAACACCAGGCGGGCTGTTTTTT. It yields the protein CASSGKITPGGLFF.